This T cell receptor beta chain was sequenced during a study of blood T cell repertoires in COVID-19. The CDR3 length is 15 residues. Trimming pared 4 bases from V and 8 bases from J, leaving 20 bases between. Germline V gene sequence: CDR1 LNHDA, CDR2 SQIVND (reference sequence). Assay: immunoSEQ multiplex PCR; the TCRdb copy retains only in-frame clones and omits some. The sample lists just over 90,000 clones, around four fifths seen once, with about 16% in the top ten. The sequenced sample consisted of peripheral blood. The J gene is TRBJ1-2, the V gene TRBV19; D possibly corresponds to TRBD1 (5 bases). The TCR comes from a human donor in a cohort sampled during active COVID-19. Here the CDR3 DNA reads TGTGCCAGTAGTACGGGGGAGGTCTTCGGCTACGGCTACACCTTC. This sequence encodes CASSTGEVFGYGYTF.